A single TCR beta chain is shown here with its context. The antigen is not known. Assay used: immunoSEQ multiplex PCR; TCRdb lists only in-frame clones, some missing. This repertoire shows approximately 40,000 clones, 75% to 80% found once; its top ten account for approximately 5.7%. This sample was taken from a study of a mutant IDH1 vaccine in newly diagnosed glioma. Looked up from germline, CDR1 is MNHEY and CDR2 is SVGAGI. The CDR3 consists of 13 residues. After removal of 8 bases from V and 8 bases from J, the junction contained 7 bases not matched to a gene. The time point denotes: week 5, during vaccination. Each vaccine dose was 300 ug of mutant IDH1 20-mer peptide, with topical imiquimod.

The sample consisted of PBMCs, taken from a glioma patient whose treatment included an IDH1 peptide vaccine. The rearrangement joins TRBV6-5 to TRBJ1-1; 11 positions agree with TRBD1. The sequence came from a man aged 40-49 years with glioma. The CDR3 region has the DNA TGTGCCAGCTGTGGACAGGGGGCCAGCGAAGCTTTCTTT. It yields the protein CASCGQGASEAFF.